One sample yielded the 32 T cell receptor beta chains listed below, sequenced in a study of cytomegalovirus exposure and HLA in healthy donors (dated by TCRdb to about 2017). The library was generated by the immunoSEQ multiplex PCR assay. A mixture of 60 forward primers for TCR Vbeta segments and 13 reverse primers for TCR Jbeta segments was used in the multiplex PCR. What TCRdb holds here is the immuneACCESS table cut down to in-frame rearrangements. Part of the clones is not present; checked against another copy, under half of the missing clones reflect an unresolved V gene, and the others are unexplained. Recorded for this sample are some 200,000 clones; around 83% of them occurred a single time. The top ten clonotypes cover approximately 6.5% of the sample. The sample taken for sequencing was PBMCs. These receptors originate from a woman aged 50 to 60 in good health and CMV-seropositive.

The chain links TRBV19 to TRBJ1-2; 7 bases are shared with TRBD1. Looked up from germline, CDR1 is LNHDA and CDR2 is SQIVND (reference sequence). With 7 bases clipped from V and 0 bases from J, the junction kept 8 bases outside the gene matches. CDR3 length equals 15 residues. CDR3 coding DNA: TGTGCCAGTAAACGACAGGGCGTCTCTAACTATGGCTACACCTTC. Amino acid sequence: CASKRQGVSNYGYTF.

The chain joins TRBV7-2 to TRBJ2-7; TRBD1 might be the D (5 bases). The germline gives CDR1 SGHTA, CDR2 FQGNSA. Trimming cost V 0 bases and J 6 bases, with 9 bases left between them. The CDR3 covers 13 residues. The CDR3 spells CASSLAQGSEQYF. Here the CDR3 DNA reads TGTGCCAGCAGCTTAGCGCAGGGCTCCGAGCAGTACTTC.

This clone came up a few times. The rearrangement uses TRBV4-3 and TRBJ2-3; D gene uncertain. Germline V lookup: CDR1 LGHNA, CDR2 YSLEER. The CDR3 is 15 residues long. V was shortened by 2 bases and J by 6 bases, with 15 bases between the two germline ends. The CDR3 nucleotides are TGCGCCAGCAGCCAATTCCCCCAAATAGCCGATACGCAGTATTTT. Residues: CASSQFPQIADTQYF.

This clone has just one count. Germline is not matched at one junction end, which may reflect a read error. The sample holds other DNA sequences that translate to the same CDR3. The chain uses TRBV11-2 and TRBJ1-1; D is undetermined. CDR3 size: 15 residues. Germline values: CDR1 SGHAT, CDR2 FQNNGV. CDR3 sequence reads: CASSLDFNKNTEAFF. The CDR3, as DNA: TGTGCCAGCAGCTTAGATTTCAACAAGAACACCGAAGCTTTCTTT.

The chain has TRBV7-2 and TRBJ2-5; possibly TRBD1 for D (6 bases). V was cut by 6 bases and J by 4 bases, with 18 bases left in between. Germline V lookup: CDR1 SGHTA, CDR2 FQGNSA. There are 15 residues in the CDR3. The CDR3, as DNA: TGTGCCAGCAGGCGTACAGGGATGGTTAGAGAGACCCAGTACTTC. The encoded protein is CASRRTGMVRETQYF.

The chain has TRBV7-6 and TRBJ1-4, with 10 nucleotides matching TRBD1. Germline V gene lookup returns CDR1 SGHVS and CDR2 FNYEAQ. V trimming: 3 bases; J trimming: 7 bases; junction bases outside the gene matches: 8. There are 16 residues in the CDR3. The CDR3: CASSFRPGQGTEKLFF. The CDR3 DNA is TGTGCCAGCAGCTTCAGACCGGGACAGGGGACTGAAAAACTGTTTTTT.

The chain employs TRBV9 and TRBJ2-3, with 9 bases aligning to TRBD2. Trimming at V came to 2 bases and at J to 6 bases, leaving 10 bases not matched to a gene. The CDR3 has 16 amino acids. Germline lookup yields CDR1 SGDLS and CDR2 YYNGEE. The CDR3 bases are TGTGCCAGCAGCGTCGCGAGCGGGGGGCTCTGGGATACGCAGTATTTT. It encodes CASSVASGGLWDTQYF.

The rearrangement joins TRBV7-7 to TRBJ2-3; D might be TRBD1 (8 bases). With 5 bases removed from V and 5 bases from J, the gap between germline ends came to 17 bases. The CDR3 has 15 amino acids. Germline CDR1 SSHAT, CDR2 FNYEAQ (reference sequence). CDR3 sequence: CASSPGGGRGDTQYF. CDR3 in DNA: TGTGCCAGCAGCCCAGGGGGCGGGAGAGGAGATACGCAGTATTTT.

This chain connects TRBV18 to TRBJ2-2; D is undetermined. Germline loops: CDR1 KGHSH, CDR2 LQKENI. This CDR3 is built from 15 residues. V gave up 2 bases and J gave up 5 bases, with 12 bases separating them. The CDR3 DNA is TGTGCCAGCTCACCAAGCCGAACGAGTACCGGGGAGCTGTTTTTT. Its protein is CASSPSRTSTGELFF.

About this clone itself: Its ends do not fully match the called genes, so a read error is possible. The rearrangement links TRBV7-9 to TRBJ2-3; 8 bases match TRBD1. Germline V gene data show CDR1 as SEHNR and CDR2 as FQNEAQ (reference sequence). This CDR3 spans 13 amino acids. The DNA for the CDR3 is TGTTCCAGCAGGACAGGGAAAGGAGATACGCAGTATTTT. It codes for CSSRTGKGDTQYF.

This clone was seen a few times. The V and J genes are TRBV27 and TRBJ2-5; TRBD2 matches 11 bases. V trimming: 2 bases; J trimming: 2 bases; junction bases outside the gene matches: 13. The V gene's germline CDR1 is MNHEY and CDR2 SMNVEV (reference sequence). The CDR3 spans 19 residues. CDR3 protein: CASSLSLPLAGGNQETQYF. In DNA, the CDR3 is TGTGCCAGCAGTTTAAGTTTACCCCTAGCGGGGGGAAATCAAGAGACCCAGTACTTC.

The rearrangement joins TRBV4-2 to TRBJ2-3; 8 positions agree with TRBD2. Germline V gene data show CDR1 as LGHNA and CDR2 as YNFKEQ. The CDR3 has 16 amino acids. J was trimmed by 2 bases and V by 5 bases; bases with no gene match: 9. This CDR3 reads CASSSRGGPPTDTQYF. In DNA, the CDR3 is TGTGCCAGCAGCTCTCGGGGGGGTCCTCCCACAGATACGCAGTATTTT.

V gene TRBV5-1 combines with J gene TRBJ2-7; possibly TRBD1 for D (6 bases). The CDR3 length is 12 residues. Germline V gives CDR1 SGHRS, CDR2 YFSETQ. Deletions cut 3 bases from V and 7 bases from J, with 11 bases between. The CDR3 loop reads CASSSRGGEQYF. The CDR3, as DNA: TGCGCCAGCAGCTCCAGGGGTGGTGAGCAGTACTTC.

This chain connects TRBV2 to TRBJ1-2; TRBD1 matches 7 bases. The CDR3 loop spans 14 amino acids. Germline trimming cut 5 bases from V and 6 bases from J; bases unmatched to any gene: 9. Germline V CDR1 and CDR2: SNHLY, FYNNEI. This CDR3 reads CASSRDSSENGYTF. As DNA, the CDR3 is TGTGCCAGCAGTCGGGACAGCTCAGAGAATGGCTACACCTTC.

The chain carries TRBV21-1 and TRBJ2-7; TRBD1 is taken as the D call from the table, unchecked against the DNA. TRBV21-1 corresponds to a pseudogene. CDR3 size: 18 residues. CDR3 loop: CASSKIPPTGGAGYEQYF. The CDR3 DNA sequence: TGTGCCAGCAGCAAAATCCCTCCTACAGGGGGCGCCGGTTACGAGCAGTACTTC.

J is TRBJ2-1 and V is TRBV19; the match to TRBD2 covers 12 bases. There are 19 residues in the CDR3. In germline, CDR1 is LNHDA, CDR2 SQIVND (reference sequence). Trimming took 5 bases from V and 0 from J; bases not matched to a gene: 11. The CDR3: CASSSPGLAGPSSYNEQFF. In DNA, the CDR3 is TGTGCCAGTAGTTCCCCGGGACTAGCGGGCCCGAGCTCCTACAATGAGCAGTTCTTC.

This rearrangement joins TRBV7-2 to TRBJ1-2; D may be TRBD1 (6 bases). Between the trimmed V and J ends, which lost 5 bases and 7 bases, there was a span of 11 bases. Germline V gene lookup returns CDR1 SGHTA and CDR2 FQGNSA. The CDR3 spans 12 residues. The CDR3 spells CASSAQGIGYTF. CDR3 DNA: TGTGCCAGCAGCGCGCAGGGGATTGGCTACACCTTC.

The chain employs TRBV23-1 and TRBJ2-7; D is uncertain. TRBV23-1 counts as an open reading frame of uncertain function. This CDR3 is built from 17 residues. Trimming stripped 2 bases from V and 2 bases from J, with 19 bases between. CDR3 residues: CASSQKDGGVRPYEQYF. The CDR3, as DNA: TGCGCCAGCAGTCAAAAAGACGGTGGAGTCAGACCCTACGAGCAGTACTTC.

The V gene is TRBV19, the J gene TRBJ2-4, with TRBD1 matching 7 bases. CDR3 size: 13 residues. In germline, CDR1 is LNHDA, CDR2 SQIVND (reference sequence). V lost 3 bases and J lost 12; bases outside the gene matches: 8. CDR3 loop: CASSMRFGDSQYF. CDR3 sequence (DNA): TGTGCCAGTAGTATGCGCTTCGGGGACAGTCAGTACTTC. Combining the CDR3 with reference TRBV19 and TRBJ2-4 gives the whole variable domain DGGITQSPKYLFRKEGQNVTLSCEQNLNHDAMYWYRQDPGQGLRLIYYSQIVNDFQKGDIAEGYSVSREKKESFPLTVTSAQKNPTAFYLCASSMRFGDSQYFGAGTRLSVL.

V gene TRBV2 combines with J gene TRBJ2-3, with 8 bases matching TRBD2. The germline V gene has CDR1 SNHLY and CDR2 FYNNEI. The CDR3 totals 14 residues. J gave up 3 bases and V 6 bases, and 5 bases lay outside the gene matches. The CDR3 sequence: CASSPPGGTDTQYF. CDR3 coding DNA: TGTGCCAGCAGCCCGCCGGGAGGGACAGATACGCAGTATTTT.

V is TRBV5-1 and J is TRBJ2-5, with a tentative D call TRBD1 (5 bases). V was cut by 1 base and J by 2 bases, with 9 bases left in between. The CDR3 has 14 amino acids. The V gene's germline CDR1 is SGHRS and CDR2 YFSETQ. CDR3 region: CASSLLRAQETQYF. CDR3 sequence (DNA): TGCGCCAGCAGCTTGCTCAGGGCTCAAGAGACCCAGTACTTC.

This clone was observed once. This chain joins TRBV18 and TRBJ2-1, with TRBD2 identical over 7 bases. Per germline, CDR1 KGHSH and CDR2 LQKENI. This CDR3 has 15 residues. J was trimmed by 6 bases and V by 4 bases; bases with no gene match: 9. CDR3 sequence reads: CASSLGTNGINEQFF. As DNA, the CDR3 is TGTGCCAGCTCACTTGGGACTAACGGGATCAATGAGCAGTTCTTC.

On this clone itself: The germline gene is not matched at one end of the junction; a read error may be the cause. The genes are TRBV6-5 and TRBJ2-4; D not certain. The CDR3 spans 11 residues. The V gene's germline CDR1 is MNHEY and CDR2 SVGAGI. Here the CDR3 reads CASIAKNIQYF. The CDR3 nucleotides read TGCGCCAGTATAGCCAAAAACATTCAGTACTTC.

The genes are TRBV19 and TRBJ2-7; D gene uncertain. Per germline, CDR1 LNHDA and CDR2 SQIVND (reference sequence). The germline V and J ends were trimmed by 3 bases and 3 bases, with 9 bases remaining between them. There are 13 residues in the CDR3. CDR3 residues: CASSISRGYEQYF. CDR3 in DNA: TGTGCCAGTAGTATTTCGAGAGGCTACGAGCAGTACTTC.

The rearrangement uses TRBV11-2 and TRBJ2-2; 8 nucleotides agree with TRBD1. CDR3 length: 14 amino acids. J was trimmed by 5 bases and V by 3 bases; bases with no gene match: 2. The germline CDR1 and CDR2 sequences are SGHAT and FQNNGV. The DNA for the CDR3 is TGTGCCAGCAGCTTTAGGACAGGGACCGGGGAGCTGTTTTTT. As protein: CASSFRTGTGELFF.

The rearrangement joins TRBV7-2 to TRBJ2-1; 9 nucleotides line up with TRBD2. There are 16 residues in the CDR3. CDR1 is SGHTA and CDR2 is FQGNSA in the germline V gene. With 1 base clipped from V and 4 bases from J, the junction kept 5 bases outside the gene matches. CDR3 nucleotides: TGTGCCAGCAGCTTAGTGGCTAGCGGGATGTACAATGAGCAGTTCTTC. This translates into CASSLVASGMYNEQFF.

The J gene is TRBJ2-1, the V gene TRBV27; the D is unclear. The CDR3 runs 13 residues. Germline assignment: CDR1 MNHEY and CDR2 SMNVEV (reference sequence). V lost 3 bases and J 10 bases, leaving 13 bases between the germline ends. This chain's CDR3 is CASSFGGPREQFF. For the CDR3, the DNA is TGTGCCAGCAGTTTCGGTGGGCCCCGCGAGCAGTTCTTC.

J is TRBJ2-1 and V is TRBV19; 9 nucleotides align to TRBD1. There are 14 residues in the CDR3. J was trimmed by 7 bases and V by 6 bases; bases with no gene match: 7. Germline V gene sequence: CDR1 LNHDA, CDR2 SQIVND (reference sequence). CDR3 coding DNA: TGTGCCAGTAGCATTACAGGGGGCCAGAATGAGCAGTTCTTC. This codes for CASSITGGQNEQFF.

The gene calls are TRBV7-8 and TRBJ1-1, with TRBD1 matching over 7 bases. The CDR3 contains 16 residues. From germline, CDR1 is SGHVS and CDR2 FQNEAQ. V lost 1 base to trimming and J lost 2 bases; unmatched junction nucleotides: 7. CDR3 sequence (DNA): TGTGCCAGCAGCTTAGTGTTCAGGGGGTTAAACACTGAAGCTTTCTTT. As protein: CASSLVFRGLNTEAFF.

The chain has TRBV27 and TRBJ2-2; no reliable D call. CDR1 and CDR2 (germline): MNHEY, SMNVEV (reference sequence). This CDR3 spans 17 amino acids. The V end lost 4 bases, the J end lost 3 bases, and 18 bases lay between the germline ends. The CDR3 nucleotides read TGTGCCAGCAGTTCCCAGCTAGGTGGAAGTTACACCGGGGAGCTGTTTTTT. Translated, it gives CASSSQLGGSYTGELFF.

The chain links TRBV19 to TRBJ1-5, with 9 bases aligning to TRBD1. In germline, CDR1 is LNHDA, CDR2 SQIVND (reference sequence). The CDR3 spans 15 residues. V was clipped by 6 bases and J by 6 bases; unmatched bases: 9. CDR3 in amino acids: CASSPTGGWSQPQHF. CDR3 coding DNA: TGTGCCAGTAGCCCTACAGGGGGCTGGAGTCAGCCCCAGCATTTT. Supplemented by reference TRBV19 and TRBJ1-5, the full variable domain reads DGGITQSPKYLFRKEGQNVTLSCEQNLNHDAMYWYRQDPGQGLRLIYYSQIVNDFQKGDIAEGYSVSREKKESFPLTVTSAQKNPTAFYLCASSPTGGWSQPQHFGDGTRLSIL.

The chain has TRBV5-4 and TRBJ1-6; tentatively, D is TRBD1 (6 bases). The ends were cut back, 4 bases at V and 8 bases at J, with 13 bases in the middle. The CDR3 spans 14 residues. From germline, CDR1 is SGHNT and CDR2 YYREEE (reference sequence). The CDR3 nucleotides are TGTGCCAGCAGCCCCCGTGAGGGGGATTCACCCCTCCACTTT. As protein: CASSPREGDSPLHF.